Listed below are T cell receptor beta chains from one sample, sequenced in a study of blood T cell repertoires in COVID-19. Repertoires were generated with immunoSEQ multiplex PCR, while TCRdb's copy carries only in-frame clones and drops some. Among roughly 88,000 clones listed, around nine tenths were seen once. The specimen was peripheral blood. Receptor source: a woman aged 45-65 years in a cohort sampled during active COVID-19. CDR3s include the opening cysteine and the closing phenylalanine or tryptophan. The order of the fields is D gene, clone size, V gene, J gene, CDR3 protein, CDR3 DNA. The D gene is left open where the match is weak. Expanded clones get a size class; other rows say once, few or many, or leave the size out.

D: TRBD1
size: .
V: TRBV4-1
J: TRBJ2-4
CDR3: CASSQDGPQGQGASQYF
DNA: TGCGCCAGCAGCCAAGATGGGCCTCAGGGACAGGGGGCGTCTCAGTACTTC

D: TRBD2
size: once
V: TRBV5-1
J: TRBJ2-7
CDR3: CASSYPSGTPYEQYF
DNA: TGCGCCAGCAGCTATCCTAGCGGGACCCCCTACGAGCAGTACTTC

D: TRBD1
size: .
V: TRBV30
J: TRBJ2-7
CDR3: CAWSYGTGLHEQYF
DNA: TGTGCCTGGAGTTACGGGACAGGGTTGCACGAGCAGTACTTC

D: .
size: .
V: TRBV19
J: TRBJ2-7
CDR3: CASSRTVGEQYF
DNA: TGTGCCAGTAGTCGGACTGTTGGCGAGCAGTACTTC

D: .
size: .
V: TRBV6-6
J: TRBJ2-3
CDR3: CASSLSTDTQYF
DNA: TGTGCCAGCTCCCTAAGCACAGATACGCAGTATTTT

D: .
size: .
V: TRBV6-1
J: TRBJ2-4
CDR3: CASSEGVTSRNIQYF
DNA: TGTGCCAGCAGTGAAGGGGTAACTAGCAGGAACATTCAGTACTTC

D: .
size: .
V: TRBV30
J: TRBJ1-6
CDR3: CAWSASFDSPLHF
DNA: TGTGCCTGGAGTGCAAGCTTTGATTCACCCCTCCACTTT

D: .
size: .
V: TRBV6-6
J: TRBJ1-1
CDR3: CASRFSSEAFF
DNA: TGTGCCAGCAGGTTCTCGAGTGAAGCTTTCTTT

D: .
size: .
V: TRBV6-5
J: TRBJ1-1
CDR3: CASRKRAGVNTEAFF
DNA: TGTGCCAGCCGAAAGCGGGCGGGGGTGAACACTGAAGCTTTCTTT

D: TRBD1
size: .
V: TRBV6-5
J: TRBJ1-2
CDR3: CASSSNTGGGYGYTF
DNA: TGTGCCAGCAGTTCCAACACAGGGGGCGGCTATGGCTACACCTTC

D: TRBD2
size: .
V: TRBV3-1/TRBV3-2
J: TRBJ2-1
CDR3: CASSPTSGSYNEQFF
DNA: TGTGCCAGCAGCCCGACTAGCGGGTCTTACAATGAGCAGTTCTTC

D: TRBD1
size: .
V: TRBV5-1
J: TRBJ1-4
CDR3: CASSLEDRGSEKLFF
DNA: TGCGCCAGCAGCTTAGAGGACAGGGGAAGTGAAAAACTGTTTTTT

D: .
size: .
V: TRBV19
J: TRBJ1-1
CDR3: CASIATAWNTEAFF
DNA: TGTGCCAGTATCGCGACAGCTTGGAACACTGAAGCTTTCTTT

D: .
size: .
V: TRBV7-2
J: TRBJ1-1
CDR3: CASSPAAGRIDTEAFF
DNA: TGTGCCAGCAGCCCAGCGGCAGGGAGGATAGACACTGAAGCTTTCTTT

D: .
size: .
V: TRBV6-5
J: TRBJ1-6
CDR3: CASSPRVASSPLHF
DNA: TGTGCCAGCAGTCCGCGGGTGGCAAGCTCACCCCTCCACTTT

D: .
size: .
V: TRBV9
J: TRBJ1-2
CDR3: CASSGGREGADYGYTF
DNA: TGTGCCAGCAGCGGGGGGCGAGAAGGGGCTGACTATGGCTACACCTTC

D: TRBD1
size: .
V: TRBV29-1
J: TRBJ2-3
CDR3: CSVYPRGQSSTDTQYF
DNA: TGCAGCGTTTACCCTAGGGGACAGTCTAGCACAGATACGCAGTATTTT

D: .
size: .
V: TRBV6-5
J: TRBJ1-1
CDR3: CASSRTGTPNTEAFF
DNA: TGTGCCAGCAGCCGGACTGGGACACCGAACACTGAAGCTTTCTTT

D: TRBD2
size: .
V: TRBV6-5
J: TRBJ2-2
CDR3: CATRPGGAGGELFF
DNA: TGTGCCACTAGACCGGGAGGGGCGGGTGGGGAGCTGTTTTTT

D: .
size: .
V: TRBV19
J: TRBJ2-7
CDR3: CASRRGYEQYF
DNA: TGTGCCAGTCGACGGGGGTACGAGCAGTACTTC

D: .
size: .
V: TRBV21-1
J: TRBJ2-1
CDR3: CASSKGGTNDNEQFF
DNA: TGTGCCAGCAGCAAAGGGGGGACTAACGACAATGAGCAGTTCTTC

D: .
size: .
V: TRBV15
J: TRBJ2-1
CDR3: CATSPVRGRSYNEQFF
DNA: TGTGCCACCAGTCCCGTCAGGGGCCGCTCCTACAATGAGCAGTTCTTC

D: TRBD1
size: .
V: TRBV19
J: TRBJ1-1
CDR3: CASSSKWTGAKGTEAFF
DNA: TGTGCCAGTAGTTCCAAGTGGACAGGGGCGAAGGGCACTGAAGCTTTCTTT

D: .
size: .
V: TRBV24-1
J: TRBJ1-3
CDR3: CATEENSGNTIYF
DNA: TGTGCCACCGAGGAGAACTCTGGAAACACCATATATTTT

D: .
size: .
V: TRBV9
J: TRBJ1-1
CDR3: CASSVATVNTEAFF
DNA: TGTGCCAGCAGCGTAGCGACAGTAAACACTGAAGCTTTCTTT

D: .
size: .
V: TRBV28
J: TRBJ2-2
CDR3: CASSSIPGGELFF
DNA: TGTGCCAGCAGCTCGATTCCCGGCGGGGAGCTGTTTTTT

D: .
size: .
V: TRBV9
J: TRBJ2-7
CDR3: CASSANPQGPYEQYF
DNA: TGTGCCAGCAGCGCCAACCCCCAGGGTCCCTACGAGCAGTACTTC

D: TRBD2
size: .
V: TRBV15
J: TRBJ2-1
CDR3: CATGNLGLAEAYNEQFF
DNA: TGTGCCACAGGAAATCTCGGACTAGCGGAAGCCTACAATGAGCAGTTCTTC

D: .
size: .
V: TRBV5-1
J: TRBJ2-7
CDR3: CASSPGGGLVTYEQYF
DNA: TGCGCCAGCAGTCCCGGGGGAGGTCTCGTAACCTACGAGCAGTACTTC

D: .
size: .
V: TRBV6-5
J: TRBJ1-6
CDR3: CASSQDSPGFPLHF
DNA: TGTGCCAGCAGCCAGGACTCCCCGGGTTTCCCCCTCCACTTT

D: .
size: once
V: TRBV27
J: TRBJ2-1
CDR3: CASSFWETNEQFF
DNA: TGTGCCAGCAGTTTTTGGGAGACTAATGAGCAGTTCTTC

D: .
size: .
V: TRBV28
J: TRBJ1-1
CDR3: CASSLPVSGSHTEAFF
DNA: TGTGCCAGCAGTTTACCGGTGAGCGGGTCCCACACTGAAGCTTTCTTT

D: .
size: few
V: TRBV2
J: TRBJ1-5
CDR3: CASRGTSSNQPQHF
DNA: TGTGCCAGCAGAGGGACATCTAGCAATCAGCCCCAGCATTTT

D: .
size: .
V: TRBV6-5
J: TRBJ2-3
CDR3: CAIRSGLLAGDTQYF
DNA: TGTGCCATCCGATCTGGACTCCTGGCGGGAGATACGCAGTATTTT

D: TRBD1
size: few
V: TRBV25-1
J: TRBJ1-4
CDR3: CASSARLIGTGRSEKLFF
DNA: TGTGCCAGCAGTGCACGCCTTATCGGGACAGGGCGCTCCGAAAAACTGTTTTTT

D: .
size: .
V: TRBV14
J: TRBJ2-1
CDR3: CASSQRVDPEGGNNEQFF
DNA: TGTGCCAGCAGCCAAAGAGTGGACCCCGAGGGGGGGAACAATGAGCAGTTCTTC

D: .
size: .
V: TRBV24-1
J: TRBJ2-1
CDR3: CATSDLGLPNRPNEQFF
DNA: TGTGCCACCAGTGATTTGGGACTTCCCAACCGTCCCAATGAGCAGTTCTTC

D: TRBD1
size: .
V: TRBV3-1/TRBV3-2
J: TRBJ1-6
CDR3: CASSQGDRGTPLHF
DNA: TGTGCCAGCAGCCAAGGGGACAGGGGGACACCCCTCCACTTT

D: .
size: .
V: TRBV11-3
J: TRBJ2-6
CDR3: CASSFVASSGANVLTF
DNA: TGTGCCAGCAGCTTCGTAGCAAGCTCTGGGGCCAACGTCCTGACTTTC

D: TRBD1
size: .
V: TRBV28
J: TRBJ1-5
CDR3: CASSSTGGPQQPQHF
DNA: TGTGCCAGCAGTTCGACAGGGGGACCCCAGCAGCCCCAGCATTTT

D: .
size: .
V: TRBV7-2
J: TRBJ1-6
CDR3: CASQYARGGSPLHF
DNA: TGTGCCAGCCAGTACGCGAGGGGAGGTTCACCCCTCCACTTT

D: TRBD1
size: once
V: TRBV28
J: TRBJ2-3
CDR3: CASSFWTGDTDTQYF
DNA: TGTGCCAGCAGTTTCTGGACAGGGGACACAGATACGCAGTATTTT

D: TRBD2
size: .
V: TRBV27
J: TRBJ2-3
CDR3: CASSFLGGSTDTQYF
DNA: TGTGCCAGCAGTTTCTTGGGAGGGAGCACAGATACGCAGTATTTT

D: .
size: .
V: TRBV5-4
J: TRBJ2-7
CDR3: CASSLPGAYEQYF
DNA: TGTGCCAGCAGCTTACCCGGAGCCTACGAGCAGTACTTC

D: TRBD2
size: .
V: TRBV28
J: TRBJ2-7
CDR3: CASRRPSGSSSGEQYF
DNA: TGTGCCAGCAGGCGTCCTAGCGGGAGTAGTTCCGGCGAGCAGTACTTC

D: .
size: .
V: TRBV14
J: TRBJ2-3
CDR3: CASSQGWAFTDTQYF
DNA: TGTGCCAGCAGCCAAGGTTGGGCTTTCACAGATACGCAGTATTTT

D: .
size: .
V: TRBV3-1/TRBV3-2
J: TRBJ2-5
CDR3: CASSPYAGDETQYF
DNA: TGTGCCAGCAGCCCCTATGCAGGGGATGAGACCCAGTACTTC

D: TRBD2
size: .
V: TRBV25-1
J: TRBJ2-5
CDR3: CASSPSGRGRETQYF
DNA: TGTGCCAGCAGTCCTAGCGGGAGGGGGCGAGAGACCCAGTACTTC

D: .
size: few
V: TRBV5-6
J: TRBJ1-2
CDR3: CASSPSPSRAGYGYTF
DNA: TGTGCCAGCAGCCCATCCCCAAGCAGGGCAGGGTATGGCTACACCTTC

D: TRBD1
size: .
V: TRBV2
J: TRBJ2-7
CDR3: CASSELAGPGGSYEQYF
DNA: TGTGCCAGCAGTGAATTGGCCGGACCAGGGGGATCCTACGAGCAGTACTTC

D: .
size: .
V: TRBV15
J: TRBJ2-7
CDR3: CATSRGGGAYEQYF
DNA: TGTGCCACCAGCAGAGGAGGGGGGGCCTACGAGCAGTACTTC

D: TRBD2
size: .
V: TRBV11-3
J: TRBJ2-7
CDR3: CASSLGNSGLSYEQYF
DNA: TGTGCCAGCAGCTTAGGGAATAGCGGGCTCTCCTACGAGCAGTACTTC

D: .
size: .
V: TRBV6-1
J: TRBJ1-6
CDR3: CASSERALSSYNSPLHF
DNA: TGTGCCAGCAGTGAGAGGGCGTTAAGCTCCTATAATTCACCCCTCCACTTT

D: .
size: .
V: TRBV12-5
J: TRBJ1-6
CDR3: CASGLLRGDYNSPLHF
DNA: TGTGCTAGTGGTTTGCTTCGCGGGGATTACAATTCACCCCTCCACTTT

D: TRBD2
size: .
V: TRBV7-8
J: TRBJ2-7
CDR3: CASSLSGSGYEQYF
DNA: TGTGCCAGCAGCTTAAGCGGGAGTGGGTACGAGCAGTACTTC

D: TRBD1
size: .
V: TRBV7-9
J: TRBJ2-7
CDR3: CASSTPGQYEQYF
DNA: TGTGCCAGCAGCACCCCGGGACAGTACGAGCAGTACTTC

D: .
size: .
V: TRBV9
J: TRBJ2-3
CDR3: CASSVAAGSADTQYF
DNA: TGTGCCAGCAGCGTAGCGGCAGGGTCAGCAGATACGCAGTATTTT

D: TRBD1
size: .
V: TRBV2
J: TRBJ1-6
CDR3: CASSYYRGRSDSPLHF
DNA: TGTGCCAGCAGTTACTACAGGGGAAGGAGTGATTCACCCCTCCACTTT

D: .
size: .
V: TRBV4-1
J: TRBJ2-7
CDR3: CASSQDQPGDVYEQYF
DNA: TGCGCCAGCAGCCAAGATCAGCCAGGTGATGTTTACGAGCAGTACTTC

D: .
size: .
V: TRBV11-3
J: TRBJ2-7
CDR3: CASSVTSTYEQYF
DNA: TGTGCCAGCAGCGTTACATCCACCTACGAGCAGTACTTC